Each of the 20 T cell receptor beta chains below was sequenced from the same sample in a study of CD8 T cells in ankylosing spondylitis. TCRdb re-called the 5' RACE reads through MiXCR, storing one row per CDR3 protein. The table records 700,000 to 850,000 distinct CDR3 sequences, approximately 12% of them present only once. These receptors have no identified antigens. Study results and caveats: Blood of patients with ankylosing spondylitis appeared to be characterized by a TCR beta motif of about eight highly homologous variants.

The sequencing sample was made of blood, either unsorted or a sorted T cell fraction (not recorded which). Source of these receptors: a male donor with ankylosing spondylitis.

This clonotype showed up just a few times. This rearrangement joins TRBV24-1 to TRBJ2-1; 8 bases agree with TRBD2. There are 15 residues in the CDR3. V lost 9 bases, J lost 0 bases, and 6 bases stayed unmatched. Germline V lookup: CDR1 KGHDR, CDR2 SFDVKD. The DNA for the CDR3 is TGTGCCACCGCCGGGGGGGAGGTCTCCTACAATGAGCAGTTCTTC. Protein sequence: CATAGGEVSYNEQFF.

This clonotype was detected a few times. The chain is built from TRBV20-1 and TRBJ2-3, with D possibly matching TRBD1 (6 bases). Per germline, CDR1 DFQATT and CDR2 SNEGSKA (reference sequence). V shed 5 bases and J shed 4 bases, with 10 bases lying between them. This CDR3 has 12 amino acids. The CDR3 region has the DNA TGCAGTGCTTCTAGGGGGTCAGATACGCAGTATTTT. Translated, it gives CSASRGSDTQYF.

This chain joins TRBV20-1 and TRBJ2-5, with 9 nucleotides matching TRBD2. After removal of 3 bases from V and 4 bases from J, the junction contained 0 bases not matched to a gene. Germline V gene data show CDR1 as DFQATT and CDR2 as SNEGSKA (reference sequence). The CDR3 covers 12 residues. The CDR3 bases are TGCAGTGCTAGGCGGGGGGGAGAGACCCAGTACTTC. Translated, it gives CSARRGGETQYF.

This clonotype was recorded a few times. V is TRBV20-1 and J is TRBJ2-1, with 11 bases fitting TRBD2. The CDR3 spans 17 residues. V shed 0 bases and J 4 bases; nucleotides not matched to a gene: 8. Germline loops: CDR1 DFQATT, CDR2 SNEGSKA (reference sequence). The CDR3 nucleotides are TGCAGTGCTAGAGATTGGGCCGGGACTAGCGGTTACAATGAGCAGTTCTTC. Translating it yields CSARDWAGTSGYNEQFF.

The chain carries TRBV20-1 and TRBJ1-1; D is ambiguous. CDR3 length: 14 residues. In germline, CDR1 is DFQATT, CDR2 SNEGSKA (reference sequence). Between the trimmed V and J ends, which lost 1 base and 5 bases, there was a span of 14 bases. CDR3 amino acids: CSARVGPSGTEAFF. In DNA form, the CDR3 reads TGCAGTGCTAGAGTAGGGCCATCGGGGACTGAAGCTTTCTTT.

This clonotype was seen more than once but under ten times. This chain uses TRBV5-1 with TRBJ2-6; unclear D gene. Looked up from germline, CDR1 is SGHRS and CDR2 is YFSETQ. The V end lost 0 bases, the J end lost 4 bases, and 8 bases lay between the germline ends. The CDR3 is 15 residues long. This CDR3 is CASSLESRGANVLTF. CDR3 sequence (DNA): TGCGCCAGCAGCTTGGAGTCGAGAGGGGCCAACGTCCTGACTTTC. Supplemented by reference TRBV5-1 and TRBJ2-6, the full variable domain reads KAGVTQTPRYLIKTRGQQVTLSCSPISGHRSVSWYQQTPGQGLQFLFEYFSETQRNKGNFPGRFSGRQFSNSRSEMNVSTLELGDSALYLCASSLESRGANVLTFGAGSRLTVL.

This clonotype was observed at least ten times. The chain recombines TRBV6-5 with TRBJ1-4; D is undetermined. The germline V and J ends were trimmed by 0 bases and 7 bases, with 18 bases remaining between them. Per germline, CDR1 MNHEY and CDR2 SVGAGI. The CDR3 totals 17 residues. The CDR3 sequence: CASSYSISAYLGEKLFF. DNA for the CDR3: TGTGCCAGCAGTTACTCGATAAGTGCCTACTTGGGTGAAAAACTGTTTTTT.

This sequence joins TRBV6-1 and TRBJ2-3, with 14 bases aligning to TRBD2. Per the germline V gene, CDR1 is MNHNS and CDR2 is SASEGT. The CDR3 is 16 residues long. The V and J ends lost 6 bases and 5 bases, in that order; junction bases with no gene match: 7. CDR3 in DNA: TGTGCCAGCAGCCAGGGACTAGCGGGAGTTGGAGATACGCAGTATTTT. Encoded protein: CASSQGLAGVGDTQYF.

The J gene is TRBJ2-1, the V gene TRBV4-1, with D perhaps matching TRBD1 or TRBD2 (5 bases each). Deletions cut 6 bases from V and 4 bases from J, with 16 bases between. This CDR3 has 15 amino acids. Germline V gives CDR1 MGHRA, CDR2 YSYEKL. CDR3 bases: TGCGCCAGCAGGGCATGGGACGGAAGGTACAATGAGCAGTTCTTC. Translation: CASRAWDGRYNEQFF.

This clonotype came up a few times. The gene calls are TRBV5-1 and TRBJ2-7; 10 bases match TRBD1. V was pared by 4 bases and J by 5 bases, with 6 bases of the junction left unmatched. Germline values: CDR1 SGHRS, CDR2 YFSETQ. The CDR3 is made up of 14 amino acids. This chain's CDR3 is CASSPRQGANEQYF. CDR3 nucleotide sequence: TGCGCCAGCAGCCCGAGACAGGGGGCGAACGAGCAGTACTTC.

V gene TRBV6-1 combines with J gene TRBJ2-7, with D perhaps given as TRBD1 or TRBD2 (6 bases each). V lost 6 bases and J lost 2, with 17 bases in between. Germline V CDR1 and CDR2: MNHNS, SASEGT. This CDR3 has 15 amino acids. CDR3 in DNA: TGTGCCAGCAGAGGACAGTTGGGGACTCCCTACGAGCAGTACTTC. It is translated as CASRGQLGTPYEQYF.

This clonotype was counted between two and nine times. The V gene is TRBV20-1, the J gene TRBJ1-5; D remains unclear. The CDR3 covers 14 residues. Trimming left V 3 bases short and J 3 bases short, with 12 bases between. The germline CDR1 and CDR2 sequences are DFQATT and SNEGSKA (reference sequence). The CDR3 nucleotides are TGCAGTGCTAGCAGAGGTCTTGACAATCAGCCCCAGCATTTT. Translated: CSASRGLDNQPQHF.

This clonotype appeared many times. V usage is TRBV5-1 and J usage is TRBJ2-3; D is unresolved. Germline values: CDR1 SGHRS, CDR2 YFSETQ. There are 12 residues in the CDR3. The V gene lost 1 base and the J gene lost 5 bases, with 5 bases spanning the gap. The CDR3 is CASSLLEDTQYF. CDR3 DNA: TGCGCCAGCAGCTTGTTGGAAGATACGCAGTATTTT.

This clonotype was found a few times. The rearrangement links TRBV20-1 to TRBJ2-4, with 8 nucleotides matching TRBD2. The CDR3 runs to 14 residues. Trimming removed 1 base from V and 1 base from J; junction bases left unmatched: 0. Germline CDR1 reads DFQATT; CDR2 reads SNEGSKA (reference sequence). In DNA form, the CDR3 reads TGCAGTGCTAGAGGCGGGGGGGCCAAAAACATTCAGTACTTC. Translating it yields CSARGGGAKNIQYF.

This clonotype was counted ten times or more. The chain recombines TRBV29-1 with TRBJ2-7, with D tentatively TRBD1 (7 bases). Germline V lookup: CDR1 SQVTM, CDR2 ANQGSEA. V lost 4 bases to trimming and J lost 1 base, with 11 bases between them. The CDR3 sequence is 13 residues long. CDR3 in amino acids: CSVGPGGSYEQYF. Here the CDR3 DNA reads TGCAGCGTTGGGCCAGGGGGGTCCTACGAGCAGTACTTC.

This clonotype appeared a few times. The J gene is TRBJ1-2, the V gene TRBV4-3; D is possibly TRBD1 (5 bases). The CDR3 consists of 14 residues. Germline CDR1 LGHNA, CDR2 YSLEER. The V end was cut by 1 base, the J end by 4 bases, with 10 bases between. CDR3 loop: CASSQGGAGYGYTF. In DNA, the CDR3 is TGCGCCAGCAGCCAAGGGGGCGCGGGCTATGGCTACACCTTC.

V gene TRBV30 combines with J gene TRBJ2-1; D possibly corresponds to TRBD2 (5 bases). The CDR3 has 14 amino acids. Trimming took off 4 bases at V and 0 bases at J, with 10 bases between the two ends. Germline V gene data show CDR1 as GTSNPN and CDR2 as SVGIG (reference sequence). The CDR3: CAWISSGSYNEQFF. In nucleotides, the CDR3 is TGTGCCTGGATTTCGAGCGGCTCCTACAATGAGCAGTTCTTC.

Ten or more counts support this clonotype. The rearrangement links TRBV7-2 to TRBJ1-3; D remains ambiguous. This CDR3 is built from 11 residues. Germline V gene data show CDR1 as SGHTA and CDR2 as FQGNSA. The V end was cut by 2 bases, the J end by 8 bases, with 4 bases between. The CDR3 loop reads CASSLHDTIYF. In DNA form, the CDR3 reads TGTGCCAGCAGCTTACACGACACCATATATTTT.

This chain uses TRBV20-1 with TRBJ2-1, with 11 bases lining up with TRBD2. The CDR3 contains 14 residues. V shed 5 bases, J shed 6 bases, and the junction held 6 bases outside the gene matches. CDR1 is DFQATT and CDR2 is SNEGSKA in the germline V gene (reference sequence). CDR3 region: CSAPIAGGPNEQFF. The CDR3 DNA is TGCAGTGCTCCGATAGCGGGGGGGCCCAATGAGCAGTTCTTC.

A few counts support this clonotype. This chain links TRBV5-1 with TRBJ1-2; a weak D match, TRBD1 (6 bases). CDR3 length: 13 amino acids. Looked up from germline, CDR1 is SGHRS and CDR2 is YFSETQ. Trimming took 4 bases from V and 4 from J, leaving 11 bases between them. CDR3 amino acids: CASSRTAPYGYTF. The CDR3 nucleotides are TGCGCCAGCAGCCGGACAGCCCCCTATGGCTACACCTTC.